This T cell receptor (beta chain) was observed in a study of blood T cell repertoires in COVID-19 (dated by TCRdb to 2020 to 2022). Looking at the study overall: Samples covering the acute and convalescent phases of COVID-19 were provided by collaborators in the United States, Italy and Spain. The material from the prospective study consisted of cDNA or gDNA derived from T cells, B-cell-depleted T cells, or PBMCs. Deeply sampled blood TCRbeta repertoires from subjects exposed to, actively infected with, or recovered from COVID-19 were included in the dataset. The repertoires were released in a freely available public database intended as a resource for research on the immune response to SARS-CoV-2. Samples were obtained from the ongoing ImmuneRACE study (first 160 participants) and from 1,254 subjects provided by 6 global collaborators. Sample metadata almost always included a de-identified subject ID, COVID-19 status, age in years and sex. HLA class I and class II types, where available, came from metadata supplied by the sample provider rather than from assay-based typing.

TCRbeta CDR3 regions were amplified from genomic DNA using the immunoSEQ Assay, a bias-controlled multiplex PCR. In the authors' own workflow: The number of nucleated cells in each sample was estimated by amplification of reference gene primers within the assay. To quantify the absolute abundance of each unique TCRbeta CDR3 rearrangement, sequence reads were collapsed and filtered. For each sample, productive Simpson clonality was calculated as the square root of Simpson's diversity index over productive rearrangements. TCRdb holds this immuneACCESS table with in-frame rearrangements only. Some clones are missing; in checked studies, unresolved V genes explain under half, and the rest has no known cause. The D gene and trimming were derived from the DNA, and the V and J assignments and clone size from that table. This sample gives some 240,000 clones in total; around 81% of them show up just once. The top ten clones comprise roughly 3.1% of the sample.

Broader findings and caveats from the paper: Clinical and demographic metadata were provided uncurated, with the amount varying by source and participant.

Looking up the germline V gene yields CDR1 KGHDR and CDR2 SFDVKD. From the cysteine up to the phenylalanine, the CDR3 has a length of 20 residues. Only the CDR3 part of the read is kept: 60 bases, read in frame from the first base. Germline trimming amounts to 4 bases on V and 6 bases on J, with 20 as the count of junction bases outside the gene matches. Enrolling through a virtual design, the prospective study's participants ranged in age from roughly 18 to 95 years and lived across 24 United States geographic areas. To assign participants to cohorts, the prospective study relied on clinical history that participants themselves reported in a screening survey and a study questionnaire. Recovered participants in ImmuneRACE Cohort 3 were defined by two consecutive negative NP/OP PCR tests, clearance by a healthcare professional, or resolution of symptoms. In the prospective study, whole blood, serum and a nasopharyngeal or oropharyngeal swab were collected from each participant by mobile phlebotomists. Additional blood draws and questionnaires over an approximately 2-month period could optionally be provided by prospective study participants. Before DNA extraction, blood samples from the prospective study were shipped at room temperature or frozen.

For this clone: Its antigen target is currently unknown. The sample holds no much larger clone one base away, and base qualities are not on file.

The V gene is TRBV24-1 and the J gene is TRBJ2-1; 10 bases in the middle match TRBD1. The TCR originated in a man between 50 and 59 years old who had recovered from COVID-19. Sequencing used PBMCs or T cells enriched from blood (not recorded which). The nucleotide sequence is given as TGTGCCACCAGTGACCCTGGACAGGGGGGCTCGGGGGTAGCAGTCAATGAGCAGTTCTTC. It codes for CATSDPGQGGSGVAVNEQFF.